The rows below give T cell receptor beta chains drawn from one sample of a study of blood T cell repertoires in COVID-19. Assay: immunoSEQ multiplex PCR; the TCRdb copy retains only in-frame clones and omits some. The sample has 200,000 or so clones, 65% to 90% seen once. The sequenced material came from peripheral blood. The source of these receptors is a human donor in a cohort sampled during active COVID-19. Each CDR3 is given without its conserved first and last residue. Fields, in order: V gene, J gene, CDR3 protein.

TRBV11-3	TRBJ1-1	ASSFTGGDTEAF
TRBV5-4	TRBJ1-2	ASSLFGGLNYGYT
TRBV10-3	TRBJ2-1	AISESLIQRDLNEQF
TRBV18	TRBJ2-5	ASSRASGSLETQY
TRBV27	TRBJ2-3	ASSFRGRQVTQY
TRBV18	TRBJ2-7	ASSGTGMAGVDEQY
TRBV28	TRBJ1-4	ASSEPGQGRGEKLF
TRBV7-2	TRBJ2-1	ASSLGLWGRRFYNEQF
TRBV9	TRBJ2-1	ASSVGVGGEQF
TRBV30	TRBJ2-3	AWRTSGSTDTQY
TRBV5-5	TRBJ2-7	ASSFGETYEQY
TRBV7-3	TRBJ2-7	ASSPYPGLLTYEQY
TRBV4-1	TRBJ2-7	ASSQVMVAGFSYEQY